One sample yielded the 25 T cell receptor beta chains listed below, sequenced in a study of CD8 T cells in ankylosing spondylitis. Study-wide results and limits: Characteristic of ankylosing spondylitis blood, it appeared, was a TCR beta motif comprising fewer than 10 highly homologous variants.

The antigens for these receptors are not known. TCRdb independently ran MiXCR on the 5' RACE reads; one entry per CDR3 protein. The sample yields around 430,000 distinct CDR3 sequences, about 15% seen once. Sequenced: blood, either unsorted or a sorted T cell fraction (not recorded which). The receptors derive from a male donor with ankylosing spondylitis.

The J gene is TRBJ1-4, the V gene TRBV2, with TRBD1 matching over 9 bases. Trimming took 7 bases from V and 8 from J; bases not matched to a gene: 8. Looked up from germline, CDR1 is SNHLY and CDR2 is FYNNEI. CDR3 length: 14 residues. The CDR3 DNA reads TGTGCCAGCAATCCACAGGGGGCGGGCGAAAAACTGTTTTTT. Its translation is CASNPQGAGEKLFF.

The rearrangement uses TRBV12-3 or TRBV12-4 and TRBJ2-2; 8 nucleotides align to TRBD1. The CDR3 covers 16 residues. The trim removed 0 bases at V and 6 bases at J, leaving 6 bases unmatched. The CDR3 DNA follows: TGTGCCAGCAGTTTAGCGGGGCAGGGGGCGGCCGGGGAGCTGTTTTTT. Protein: CASSLAGQGAAGELFF.

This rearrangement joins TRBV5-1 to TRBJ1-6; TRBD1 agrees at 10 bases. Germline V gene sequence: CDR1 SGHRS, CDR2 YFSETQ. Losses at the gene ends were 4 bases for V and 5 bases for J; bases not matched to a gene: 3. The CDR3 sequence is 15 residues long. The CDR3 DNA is TGCGCCAGCAGCCATGGACAGGGGGATAATTCACCCCTCCACTTT. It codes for CASSHGQGDNSPLHF.

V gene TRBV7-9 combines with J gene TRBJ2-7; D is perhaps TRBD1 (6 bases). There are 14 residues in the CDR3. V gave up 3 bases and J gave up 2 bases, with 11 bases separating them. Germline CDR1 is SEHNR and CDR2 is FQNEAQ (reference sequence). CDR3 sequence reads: CASSLTGPTYEQYF. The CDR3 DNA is TGTGCCAGCAGCTTGACAGGTCCGACCTACGAGCAGTACTTC.

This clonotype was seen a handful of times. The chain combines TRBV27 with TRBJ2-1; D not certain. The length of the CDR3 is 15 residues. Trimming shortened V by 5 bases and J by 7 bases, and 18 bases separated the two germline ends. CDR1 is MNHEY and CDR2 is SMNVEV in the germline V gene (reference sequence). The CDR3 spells CASSPVRGWDNEQFF. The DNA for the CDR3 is TGTGCCAGCAGTCCCGTACGAGGCTGGGATAATGAGCAGTTCTTC.

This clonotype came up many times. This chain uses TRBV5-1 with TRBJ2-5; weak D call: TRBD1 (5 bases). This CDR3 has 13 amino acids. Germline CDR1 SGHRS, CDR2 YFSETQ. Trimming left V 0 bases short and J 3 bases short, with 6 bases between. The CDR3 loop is CASSLEQEETQYF. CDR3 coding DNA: TGCGCCAGCAGCTTGGAACAGGAAGAGACCCAGTACTTC.

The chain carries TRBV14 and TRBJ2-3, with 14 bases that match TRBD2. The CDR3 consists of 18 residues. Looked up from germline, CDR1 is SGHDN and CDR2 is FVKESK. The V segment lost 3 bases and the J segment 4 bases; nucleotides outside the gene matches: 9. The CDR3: CASSHLMRLAGGPDTQYF. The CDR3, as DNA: TGTGCCAGCAGCCACCTCATGAGACTAGCGGGGGGGCCAGATACGCAGTATTTT. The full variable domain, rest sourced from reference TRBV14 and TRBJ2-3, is EAGVTQFPSHSVIEKGQTVTLRCDPISGHDNLYWYRRVMGKEIKFLLHFVKESKQDESGMPNNRFLAERTGGTYSTLKVQPAELEDSGVYFCASSHLMRLAGGPDTQYFGPGTRLTVL.

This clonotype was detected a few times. Written as DNA, the CDR3 is TGCAGTGCCCCGGGACAGGGCAACACAGATACGCAGTATTTT. Protein: CSAPGQGNTDTQYF. The chain couples TRBV20-1 to TRBJ2-3, with 9 bases identical to TRBD1. J was trimmed by 2 bases and V by 6 bases; bases with no gene match: 6. The length of the CDR3 is 14 residues. CDR1 and CDR2 from the germline V gene are DFQATT and SNEGSKA (reference sequence).

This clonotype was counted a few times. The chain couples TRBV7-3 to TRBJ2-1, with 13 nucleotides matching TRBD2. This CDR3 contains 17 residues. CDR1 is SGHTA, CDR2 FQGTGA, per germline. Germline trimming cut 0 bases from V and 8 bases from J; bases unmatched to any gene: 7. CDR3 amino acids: CASSLTAGTSGIHEQFF. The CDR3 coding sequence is TGTGCCAGCAGCTTAACGGCCGGGACTAGCGGGATTCATGAGCAGTTCTTC.

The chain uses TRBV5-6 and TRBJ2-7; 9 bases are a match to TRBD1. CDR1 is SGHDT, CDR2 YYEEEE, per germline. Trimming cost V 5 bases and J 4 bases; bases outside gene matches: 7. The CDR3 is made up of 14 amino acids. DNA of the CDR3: TGTGCCAGCAGACCGACAGGGGGGTCGTACGAGCAGTACTTC. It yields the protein CASRPTGGSYEQYF. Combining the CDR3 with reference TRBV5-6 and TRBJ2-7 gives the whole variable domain DAGVTQSPTHLIKTRGQQVTLRCSPKSGHDTVSWYQQALGQGPQFIFQYYEEEERQRGNFPDRFSGHQFPNYSSELNVNALLLGDSALYLCASRPTGGSYEQYFGPGTRLTVT.

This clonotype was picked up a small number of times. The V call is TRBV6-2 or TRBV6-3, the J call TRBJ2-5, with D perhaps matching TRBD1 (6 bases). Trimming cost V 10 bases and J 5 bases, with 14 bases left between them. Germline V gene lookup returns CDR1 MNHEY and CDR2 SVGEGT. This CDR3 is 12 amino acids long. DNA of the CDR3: TGTGCCACAGGGGCCGACACCGAGACCCAGTACTTC. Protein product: CATGADTETQYF.

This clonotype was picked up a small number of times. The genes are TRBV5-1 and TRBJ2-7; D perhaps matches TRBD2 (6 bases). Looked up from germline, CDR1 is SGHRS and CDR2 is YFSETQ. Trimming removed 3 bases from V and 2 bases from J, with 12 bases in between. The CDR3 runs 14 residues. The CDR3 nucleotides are TGCGCCAGCAGCTCCCGGGACTTACCCTACGAGCAGTACTTC. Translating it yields CASSSRDLPYEQYF.

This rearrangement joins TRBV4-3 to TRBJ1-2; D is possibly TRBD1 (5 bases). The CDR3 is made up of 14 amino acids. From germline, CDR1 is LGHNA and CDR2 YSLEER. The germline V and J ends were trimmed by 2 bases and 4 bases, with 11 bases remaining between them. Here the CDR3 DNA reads TGCGCCAGCAGCCAATCCGTCGGGACCTATGGCTACACCTTC. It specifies CASSQSVGTYGYTF.

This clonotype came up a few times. In nucleotides, the CDR3 is TGTGCCAGCAGTGCTCAGCGGGAGCTGGTCGGGGAGCTGTTTTTT. As protein: CASSAQRELVGELFF. The chain links TRBV12-3 or TRBV12-4 to TRBJ2-2; 8 nucleotides align to TRBD2. Trimming cost V 5 bases and J 7 bases; bases outside gene matches: 9. The CDR3 is 15 residues long.

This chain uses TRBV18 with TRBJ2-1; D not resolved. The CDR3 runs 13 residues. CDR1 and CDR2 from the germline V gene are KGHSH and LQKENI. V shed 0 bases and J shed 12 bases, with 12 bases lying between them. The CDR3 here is CASSPPSVVGQFF. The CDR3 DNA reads TGTGCCAGCTCACCACCAAGCGTCGTTGGGCAGTTCTTC.

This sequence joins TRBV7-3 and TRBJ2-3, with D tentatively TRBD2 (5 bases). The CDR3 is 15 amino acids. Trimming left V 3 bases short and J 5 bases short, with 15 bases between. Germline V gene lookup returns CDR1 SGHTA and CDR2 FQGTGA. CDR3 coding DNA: TGTGCCAGCAGCTTCGGGGTCGGGTTTGGAGATACGCAGTATTTT. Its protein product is CASSFGVGFGDTQYF.

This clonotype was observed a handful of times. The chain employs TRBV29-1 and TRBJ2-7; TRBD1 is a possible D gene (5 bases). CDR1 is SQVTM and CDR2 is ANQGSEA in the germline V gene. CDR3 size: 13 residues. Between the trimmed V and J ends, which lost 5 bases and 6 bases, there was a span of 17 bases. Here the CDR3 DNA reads TGCAGCGTTAAGGGCAGGGCGCCTATCGAGCAGTACTTC. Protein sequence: CSVKGRAPIEQYF.

This chain's CDR3 is CASSLTGTRGSGNTIYF. The CDR3 DNA follows: TGTGCCAGCAGTTTGACCGGGACACGCGGCTCTGGAAACACCATATATTTT. This chain links TRBV28 with TRBJ1-3, with D perhaps TRBD1 (6 bases). V was clipped by 3 bases and J by 0 bases, with 15 bases between them. In germline, CDR1 is MDHEN, CDR2 SYDVKM. This CDR3 is 17 amino acids long. Full variable domain (remainder filled in from reference TRBV28 and TRBJ1-3): DVKVTQSSRYLVKRTGEKVFLECVQDMDHENMFWYRQDPGLGLRLIYFSYDVKMKEKGDIPEGYSVSREKKERFSLILESASTNQTSMYLCASSLTGTRGSGNTIYFGEGSWLTVV.

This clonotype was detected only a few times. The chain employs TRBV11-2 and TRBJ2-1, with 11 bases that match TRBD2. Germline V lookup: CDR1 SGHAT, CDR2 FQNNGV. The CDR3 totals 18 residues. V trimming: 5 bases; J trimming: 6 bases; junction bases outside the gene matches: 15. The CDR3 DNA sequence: TGTGCCAGCAGCCCCCGGCCTAGCGGGGGGATTGCAGGCAATGAGCAGTTCTTC. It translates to CASSPRPSGGIAGNEQFF.

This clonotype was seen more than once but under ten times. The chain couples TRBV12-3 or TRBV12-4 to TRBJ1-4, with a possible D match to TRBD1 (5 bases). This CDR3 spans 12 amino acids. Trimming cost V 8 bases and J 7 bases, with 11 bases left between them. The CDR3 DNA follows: TGTGCCAGCGGTCGCAGGGCTGAAAAACTGTTTTTT. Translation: CASGRRAEKLFF.

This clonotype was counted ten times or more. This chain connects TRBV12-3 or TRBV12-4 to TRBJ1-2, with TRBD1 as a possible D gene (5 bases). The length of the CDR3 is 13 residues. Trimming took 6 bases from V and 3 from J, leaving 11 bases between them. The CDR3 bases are TGTGCCAGCAGCTCCAGGGAGGACTATGGCTACACCTTC. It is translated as CASSSREDYGYTF.

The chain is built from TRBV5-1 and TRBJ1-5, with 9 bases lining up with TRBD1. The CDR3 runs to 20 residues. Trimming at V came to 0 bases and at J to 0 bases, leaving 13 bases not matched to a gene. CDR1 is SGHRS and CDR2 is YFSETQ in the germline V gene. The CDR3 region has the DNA TGCGCCAGCAGCTTGGGGCCGGTTATACAGGGGGCCAGTAGCAATCAGCCCCAGCATTTT. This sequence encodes CASSLGPVIQGASSNQPQHF.

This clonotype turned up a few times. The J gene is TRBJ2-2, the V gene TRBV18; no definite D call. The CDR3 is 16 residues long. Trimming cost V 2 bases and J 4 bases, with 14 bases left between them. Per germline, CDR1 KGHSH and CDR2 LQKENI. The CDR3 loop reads CASSPRTISSTGELFF. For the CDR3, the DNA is TGTGCCAGCTCACCAAGGACGATCTCTAGCACCGGGGAGCTGTTTTTT.

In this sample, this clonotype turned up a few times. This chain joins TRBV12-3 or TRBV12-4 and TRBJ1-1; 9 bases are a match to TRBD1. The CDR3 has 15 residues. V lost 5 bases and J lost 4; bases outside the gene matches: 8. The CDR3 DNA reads TGTGCCAGCAGTCCTACAGGGGGCTCAGCCACTGAAGCTTTCTTT. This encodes CASSPTGGSATEAFF.

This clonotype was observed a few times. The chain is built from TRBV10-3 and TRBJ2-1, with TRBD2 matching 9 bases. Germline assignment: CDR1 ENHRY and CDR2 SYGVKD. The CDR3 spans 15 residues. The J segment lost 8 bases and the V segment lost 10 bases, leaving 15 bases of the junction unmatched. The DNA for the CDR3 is TGTGCCACGGAGAATAGCGGGAGCAGTGGAGATGAGCAGTTCTTC. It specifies CATENSGSSGDEQFF.